This TCR beta chain comes out of a study of a mutant IDH1 vaccine in newly diagnosed glioma (dated by TCRdb to the early 2020s). At the level of the whole study: In the chemotherapy-containing groups, vaccination started alongside temozolomide cycles, whereas in patients who had radiotherapy alone it started 4-6 weeks after radiotherapy. Of the approximately 30 treated patients, around 62% were male and approximately 38% were female, and a mean age of approximately 40 years was recorded. Prior to enrollment, patients had been given standard therapy consisting of radiotherapy alone, temozolomide alone, or radiochemotherapy with temozolomide, with the combination given to most patients. The week-35 safety follow-up took place at visit V12, and the week-47 end of study took place at visit V13. Peripheral blood samples were drawn at six visits, namely V03 (baseline), V05, V07, V10, V12 and V13. For exploratory analyses, 25 to 30 treated patients had longitudinal TCRB deep sequencing done wherever samples were available.

As to this clone: Its antigen is still unknown. No much larger clone exists at a distance of one base, and base qualities are not known.

The CDR3 numbers 11 residues from cysteine through phenylalanine. Only the CDR3 part of the read is kept: 33 bases, read in frame from the first base. CDR1 is given as SNHLY and CDR2 as FYNNEI, both from the germline V gene. V is clipped by 3 bases and J by 6 bases, and the sequence between their germline boundaries is 5 bases long. Library prep was done by the immunoSEQ multiplex PCR assay. The hsTCRB Kit was used according to the manufacturer's protocol to amplify rearranged TCR beta chain sequences. An Illumina MiSeq was used to sequence the TCRB libraries. Regarding the original processing steps: The kit vendor's proprietary platform handled demultiplexing, trimming and gene mapping. This is the immuneACCESS table as TCRdb keeps it, with only in-frame sequences that have V and J called. A part of the clones is gone; compared with another copy, unresolved V genes explain less than half, and the rest is unexplained. That table supplies the V and J calls and clone size; D and trimming were determined from the DNA. The sample has tens of thousands of clones on record, roughly 68% of them singletons. The ten largest clones add up to 4.7% of the sample.

Reading the label with the study, this specimen's time point is: week 35, safety follow-up. Each vaccine dose was 300 ug of a 20-mer mutant IDH1 peptide in Montanide, given subcutaneously with topical imiquimod. Patients were given eight vaccinations, in weeks 1, 3, 5, 7, 11, 15, 19 and 23, which matched visits V03 through V10. The donors had newly diagnosed IDH1-mutant astrocytomas of WHO grade 3 or 4 that showed loss of nuclear ATRX. The samples were drawn from NOA16, a multicentre, single-arm, open-label phase I trial in Germany that tested a mutant IDH1 peptide vaccine in humans for the first time. Genomic DNA for TCRB sequencing was extracted from EDTA blood using the DNeasy Blood and Tissue Kit. The full study reports these points: Pseudoprogression appeared unrelated to alterations in the top peripheral T cell clonotypes detected by TCRB sequencing. PBMC samples for TCRB deep sequencing were selected based on availability. Immune responses induced by the vaccine were seen in around 93% of patients across multiple MHC alleles. The authors noted that analyses of patient blood samples could not be reproduced because of sample limitations.

The receptor chain draws on TRBV2 and TRBJ1-2; a confident D gene designation cannot be given. Source: PBMCs, taken from a glioma patient whose treatment included an IDH1 peptide vaccine. The sequence was obtained from a man aged 45 to 65 with glioma. The DNA reads TGTGCCAGCAGTGATACTGATGGCTACACCTTC. It is translated as CASSDTDGYTF. The variable domain in full, with residues beyond the CDR3 obtained from the reference TRBV2 and TRBJ1-2 genes, is EPEVTQTPSHQVTQMGQEVILRCVPISNHLYFYWYRQILGQKVEFLVSFYNNEISEKSEIFDDQFSVERPDGSNFTLKIRSTKLEDSAMYFCASSDTDGYTFGSGTRLTVV.